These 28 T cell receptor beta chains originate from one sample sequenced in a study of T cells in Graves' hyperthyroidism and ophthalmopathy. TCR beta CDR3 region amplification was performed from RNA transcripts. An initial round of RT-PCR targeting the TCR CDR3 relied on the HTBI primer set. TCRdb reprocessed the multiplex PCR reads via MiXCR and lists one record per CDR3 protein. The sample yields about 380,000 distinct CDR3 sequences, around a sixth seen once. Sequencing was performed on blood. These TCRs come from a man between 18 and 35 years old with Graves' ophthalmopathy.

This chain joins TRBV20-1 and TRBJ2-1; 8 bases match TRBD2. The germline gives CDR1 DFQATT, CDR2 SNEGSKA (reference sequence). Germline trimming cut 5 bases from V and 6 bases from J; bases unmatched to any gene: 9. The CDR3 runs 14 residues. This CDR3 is CSAPAFRGGNEQFF. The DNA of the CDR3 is TGCAGTGCTCCCGCTTTCCGGGGGGGCAATGAGCAGTTCTTC.

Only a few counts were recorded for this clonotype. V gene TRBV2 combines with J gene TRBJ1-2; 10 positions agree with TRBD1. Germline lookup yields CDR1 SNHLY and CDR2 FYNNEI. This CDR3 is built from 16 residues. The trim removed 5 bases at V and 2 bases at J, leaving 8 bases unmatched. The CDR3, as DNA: TGTGCCAGCAGTCCACCAGGGGGACAGGGGAACTATGGCTACACCTTC. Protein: CASSPPGGQGNYGYTF.

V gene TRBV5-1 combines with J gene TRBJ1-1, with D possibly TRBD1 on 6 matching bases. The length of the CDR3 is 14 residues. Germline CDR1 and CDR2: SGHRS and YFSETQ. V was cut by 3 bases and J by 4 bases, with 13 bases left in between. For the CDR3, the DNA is TGCGCCAGCAGCTGGAGCAGGGGCGTCACTGAAGCTTTCTTT. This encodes CASSWSRGVTEAFF.

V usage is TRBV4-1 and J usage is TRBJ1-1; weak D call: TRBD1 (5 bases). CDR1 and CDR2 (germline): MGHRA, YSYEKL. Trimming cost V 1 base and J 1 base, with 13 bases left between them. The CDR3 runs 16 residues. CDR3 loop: CASSQGRAYSNTEAFF. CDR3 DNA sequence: TGCGCCAGCAGCCAAGGCAGGGCTTACTCGAACACTGAAGCTTTCTTT.

The CDR3 region is CASSLIAGNYGYTF. In DNA form, the CDR3 reads TGCGCCAGCAGCTTGATAGCGGGAAACTATGGCTACACCTTC. The V call is TRBV5-1, the J call TRBJ1-2, with D hard to call. CDR3 size: 14 residues. V was shortened by 1 base and J by 2 bases, with 9 bases between the two germline ends. Per germline, CDR1 SGHRS and CDR2 YFSETQ. Drawing the rest from reference TRBV5-1 and TRBJ1-2, the complete variable domain is KAGVTQTPRYLIKTRGQQVTLSCSPISGHRSVSWYQQTPGQGLQFLFEYFSETQRNKGNFPGRFSGRQFSNSRSEMNVSTLELGDSALYLCASSLIAGNYGYTFGSGTRLTVV.

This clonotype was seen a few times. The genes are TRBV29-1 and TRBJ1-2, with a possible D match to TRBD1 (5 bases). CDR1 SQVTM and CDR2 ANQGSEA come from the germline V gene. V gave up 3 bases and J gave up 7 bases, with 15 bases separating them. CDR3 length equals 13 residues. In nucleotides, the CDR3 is TGCAGCGTTGATAATCTTGACAGTCCTGGCTACACCTTC. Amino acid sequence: CSVDNLDSPGYTF.

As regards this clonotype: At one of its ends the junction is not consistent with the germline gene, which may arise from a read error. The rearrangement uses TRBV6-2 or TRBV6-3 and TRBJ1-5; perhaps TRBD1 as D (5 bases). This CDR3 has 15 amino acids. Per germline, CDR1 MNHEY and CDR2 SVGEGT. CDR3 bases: TGCGCCAGCAGAACGGGGACCGCCGAGGATCAGCCCCAGCATTTT. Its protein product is CASRTGTAEDQPQHF.

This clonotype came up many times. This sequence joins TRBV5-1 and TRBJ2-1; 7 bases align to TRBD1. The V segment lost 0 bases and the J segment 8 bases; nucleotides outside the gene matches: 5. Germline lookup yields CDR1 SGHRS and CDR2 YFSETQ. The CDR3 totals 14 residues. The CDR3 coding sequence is TGCGCCAGCAGCTTGGAACAGGGGTGGGATGAGCAGTTCTTC. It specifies CASSLEQGWDEQFF.

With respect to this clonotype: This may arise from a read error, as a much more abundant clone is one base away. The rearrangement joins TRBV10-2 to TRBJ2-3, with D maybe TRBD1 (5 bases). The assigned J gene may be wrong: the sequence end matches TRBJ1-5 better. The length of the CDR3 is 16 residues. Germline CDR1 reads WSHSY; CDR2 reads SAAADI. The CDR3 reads CASSGTIAGGRDTQHF. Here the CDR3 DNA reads TGCGCCAGCAGTGGAACTATAGCGGGGGGTAGAGATACGCAGCATTTT.

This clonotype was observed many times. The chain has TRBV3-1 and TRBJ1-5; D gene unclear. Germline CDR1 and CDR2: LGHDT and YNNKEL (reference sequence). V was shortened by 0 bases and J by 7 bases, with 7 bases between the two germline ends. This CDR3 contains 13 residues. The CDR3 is CASSQDIGQPQHF. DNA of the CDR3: TGTGCCAGCAGCCAAGATATAGGCCAGCCCCAGCATTTT.

The CDR3 DNA reads as TGTGCCAGTAGGACAGACTTCGGGTACACCTTC. Its translation is CASRTDFGYTF. The rearrangement uses TRBV19 and TRBJ1-2, with D perhaps TRBD1 (5 bases). The ends were cut back, 6 bases at V and 11 bases at J, with 13 bases in the middle. Germline V gene data show CDR1 as LNHDA and CDR2 as SQIVND (reference sequence). There are 11 residues in the CDR3.

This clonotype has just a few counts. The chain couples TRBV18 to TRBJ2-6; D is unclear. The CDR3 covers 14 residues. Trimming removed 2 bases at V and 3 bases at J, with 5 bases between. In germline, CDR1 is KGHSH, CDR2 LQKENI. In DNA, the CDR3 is TGTGCCAGCTCACCAGAGTATGGGGCCAACGTCCTGACTTTC. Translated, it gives CASSPEYGANVLTF.

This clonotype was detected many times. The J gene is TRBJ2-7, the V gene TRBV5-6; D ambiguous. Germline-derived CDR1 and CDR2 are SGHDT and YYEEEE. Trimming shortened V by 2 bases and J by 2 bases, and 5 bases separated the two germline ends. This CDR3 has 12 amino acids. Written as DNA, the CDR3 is TGTGCCAGCAGCTTACTACCCTACGAGCAGTACTTC. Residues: CASSLLPYEQYF.

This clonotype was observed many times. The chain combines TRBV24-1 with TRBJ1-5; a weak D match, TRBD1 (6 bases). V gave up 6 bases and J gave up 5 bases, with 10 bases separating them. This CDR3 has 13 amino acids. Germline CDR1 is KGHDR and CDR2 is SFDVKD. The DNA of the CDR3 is TGTGCCACCAGTCCGGGACAAGATCAGCCCCAGCATTTT. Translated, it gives CATSPGQDQPQHF.

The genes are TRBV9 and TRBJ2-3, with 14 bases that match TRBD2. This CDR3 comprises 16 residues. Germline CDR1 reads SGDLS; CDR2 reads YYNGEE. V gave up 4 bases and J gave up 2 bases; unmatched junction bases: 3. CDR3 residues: CASSTGLAGDTDTQYF. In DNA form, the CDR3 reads TGTGCCAGCAGCACGGGACTAGCGGGGGACACAGATACGCAGTATTTT.

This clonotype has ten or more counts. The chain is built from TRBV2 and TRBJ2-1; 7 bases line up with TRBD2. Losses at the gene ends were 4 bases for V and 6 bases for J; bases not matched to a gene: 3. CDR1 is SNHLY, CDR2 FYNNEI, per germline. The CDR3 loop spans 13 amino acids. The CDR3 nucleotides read TGTGCCAGCAGTGTGGCGGGGGTCAATGAGCAGTTCTTC. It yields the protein CASSVAGVNEQFF. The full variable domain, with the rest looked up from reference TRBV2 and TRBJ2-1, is EPEVTQTPSHQVTQMGQEVILRCVPISNHLYFYWYRQILGQKVEFLVSFYNNEISEKSEIFDDQFSVERPDGSNFTLKIRSTKLEDSAMYFCASSVAGVNEQFFGPGTRLTVL.

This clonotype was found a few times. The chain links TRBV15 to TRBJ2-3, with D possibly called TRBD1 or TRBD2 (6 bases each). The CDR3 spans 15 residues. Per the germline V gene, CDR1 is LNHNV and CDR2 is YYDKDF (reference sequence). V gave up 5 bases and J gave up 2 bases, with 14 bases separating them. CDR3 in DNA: TGTGCCACCAGCCCTGGAGGGGGAGCCACAGATACGCAGTATTTT. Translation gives CATSPGGGATDTQYF.

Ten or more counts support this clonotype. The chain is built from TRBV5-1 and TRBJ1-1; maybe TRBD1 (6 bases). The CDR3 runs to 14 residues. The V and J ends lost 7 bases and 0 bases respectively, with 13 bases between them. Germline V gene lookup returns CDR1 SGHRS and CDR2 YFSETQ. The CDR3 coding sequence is TGCGCCAGCTGGCCCGGGACATTGAACACTGAAGCTTTCTTT. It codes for CASWPGTLNTEAFF.

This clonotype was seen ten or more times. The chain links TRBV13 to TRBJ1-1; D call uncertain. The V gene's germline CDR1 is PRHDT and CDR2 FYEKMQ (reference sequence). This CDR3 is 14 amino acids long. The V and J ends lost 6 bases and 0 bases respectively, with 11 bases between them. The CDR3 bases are TGTGCCAGCAGTGGTGGAGGGATGAACACTGAAGCTTTCTTT. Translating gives CASSGGGMNTEAFF.

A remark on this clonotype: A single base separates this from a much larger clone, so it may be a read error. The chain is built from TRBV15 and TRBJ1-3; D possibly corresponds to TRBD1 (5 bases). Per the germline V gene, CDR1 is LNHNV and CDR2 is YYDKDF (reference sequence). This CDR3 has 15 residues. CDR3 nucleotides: TGTGCCACCAGCGAAGGGGTCTTCTCTGGAAACACCATATGTTTT. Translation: CATSEGVFSGNTICF.

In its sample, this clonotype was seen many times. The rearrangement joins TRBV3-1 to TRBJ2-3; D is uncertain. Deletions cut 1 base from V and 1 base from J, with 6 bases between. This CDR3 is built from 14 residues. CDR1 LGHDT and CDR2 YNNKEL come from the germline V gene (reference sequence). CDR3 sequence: CASSQGPGTDTQYF. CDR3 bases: TGTGCCAGCAGCCAAGGTCCCGGCACAGATACGCAGTATTTT.

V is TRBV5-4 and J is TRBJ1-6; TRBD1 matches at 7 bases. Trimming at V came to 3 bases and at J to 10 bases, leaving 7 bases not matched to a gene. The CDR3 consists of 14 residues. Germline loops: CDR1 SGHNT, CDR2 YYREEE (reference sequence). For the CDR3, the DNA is TGTGCCAGCAGCTCGACAGGGTCCGGATCACCCCTCCACTTT. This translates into CASSSTGSGSPLHF. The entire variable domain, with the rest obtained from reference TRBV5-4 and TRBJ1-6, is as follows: ETGVTQSPTHLIKTRGQQVTLRCSSQSGHNTVSWYQQALGQGPQFIFQYYREEENGRGNFPPRFSGLQFPNYSSELNVNALELDDSALYLCASSSTGSGSPLHFGNGTRLTVT.

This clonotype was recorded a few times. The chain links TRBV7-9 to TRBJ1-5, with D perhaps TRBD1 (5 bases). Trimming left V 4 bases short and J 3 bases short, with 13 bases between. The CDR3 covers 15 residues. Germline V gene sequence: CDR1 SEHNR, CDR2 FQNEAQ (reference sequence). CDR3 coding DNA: TGTGCCAGCAGCTCGACAGATTTTGACAATCAGCCCCAGCATTTT. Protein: CASSSTDFDNQPQHF.

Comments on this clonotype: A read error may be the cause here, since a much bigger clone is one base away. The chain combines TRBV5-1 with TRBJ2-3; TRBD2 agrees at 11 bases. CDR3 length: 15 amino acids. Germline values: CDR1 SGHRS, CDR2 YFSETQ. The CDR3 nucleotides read TGCGCCTGCAGCTTGGGACTAGCGGAGACAGATACGCAGTATTTT. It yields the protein CACSLGLAETDTQYF.

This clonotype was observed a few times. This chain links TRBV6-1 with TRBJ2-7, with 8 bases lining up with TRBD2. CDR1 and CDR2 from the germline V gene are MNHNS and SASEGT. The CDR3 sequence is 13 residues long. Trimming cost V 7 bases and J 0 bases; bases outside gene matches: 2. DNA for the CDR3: TGTGCCAGCATGCGGGGGGACTCCTACGAGCAGTACTTC. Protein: CASMRGDSYEQYF.

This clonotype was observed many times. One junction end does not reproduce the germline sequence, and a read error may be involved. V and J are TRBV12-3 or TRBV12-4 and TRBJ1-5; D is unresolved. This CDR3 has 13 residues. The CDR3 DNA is TGTGCCAGCACTTTAGCCAGCAATCAGCCCCAGCATTTT. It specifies CASTLASNQPQHF.

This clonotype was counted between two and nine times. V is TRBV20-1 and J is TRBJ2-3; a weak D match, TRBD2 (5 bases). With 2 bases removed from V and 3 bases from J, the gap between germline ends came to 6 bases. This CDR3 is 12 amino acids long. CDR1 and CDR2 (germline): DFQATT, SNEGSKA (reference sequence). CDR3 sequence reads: CSARPGTDTQYF. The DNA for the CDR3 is TGCAGTGCTAGACCGGGGACAGATACGCAGTATTTT.

The CDR3 DNA follows: TGTGCCATCAGAAAGATCGGGACAGGGATCTATGGCTACACCTTC. The encoded protein is CAIRKIGTGIYGYTF. The chain carries TRBV10-3 and TRBJ1-2, with 9 positions matching TRBD1. This CDR3 is built from 15 residues. CDR1 and CDR2 (germline): ENHRY, SYGVKD. Trimming at V came to 6 bases and at J to 4 bases, leaving 9 bases not matched to a gene.